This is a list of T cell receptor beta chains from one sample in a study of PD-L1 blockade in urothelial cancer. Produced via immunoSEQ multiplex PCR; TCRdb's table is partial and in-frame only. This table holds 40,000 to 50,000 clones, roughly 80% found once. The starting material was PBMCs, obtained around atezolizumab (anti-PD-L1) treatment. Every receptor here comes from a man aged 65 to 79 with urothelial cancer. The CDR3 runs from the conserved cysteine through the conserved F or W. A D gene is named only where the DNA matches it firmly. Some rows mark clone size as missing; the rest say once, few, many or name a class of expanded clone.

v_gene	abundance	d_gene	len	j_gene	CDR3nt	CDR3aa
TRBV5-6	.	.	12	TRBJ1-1	TGTGCCAGCAGTTTCATGAACACTGAAGCTTTCTTT	CASSFMNTEAFF
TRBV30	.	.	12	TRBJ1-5	TGTGCCTGGAGTAACAACAATCAGCCCCAGCATTTT	CAWSNNNQPQHF
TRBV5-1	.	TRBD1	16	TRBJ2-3	TGCGCCAGCAGCTTGAGACAGGGTCCTCGCACAGATACGCAGTATTTT	CASSLRQGPRTDTQYF
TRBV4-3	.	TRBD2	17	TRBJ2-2	TGCGCCAGCAGCCAAGCCTTTGCCGGGACTAGCACCGGGGAGCTGTTTTTT	CASSQAFAGTSTGELFF
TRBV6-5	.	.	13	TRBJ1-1	TGTGCCAGCAGTTACTCGACTGACACTGAAGCTTTCTTT	CASSYSTDTEAFF
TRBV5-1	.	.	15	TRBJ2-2	TGCGCCAGCAGCTTGTTGGGACACAGCACCGGGGAGCTGTTTTTT	CASSLLGHSTGELFF
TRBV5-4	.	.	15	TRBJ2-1	TGTGCCAGCAGCTTGGAGGCTAGAACATACAATGAGCAGTTCTTC	CASSLEARTYNEQFF
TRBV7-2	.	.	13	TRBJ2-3	TGTGCCAGCAGCTTAGAGCCCACAGATACGCAGTATTTT	CASSLEPTDTQYF
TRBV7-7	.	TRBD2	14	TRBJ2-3	TGTGCCAGCAGCCTTAGCGGGGACACAGATACGCAGTATTTT	CASSLSGDTDTQYF
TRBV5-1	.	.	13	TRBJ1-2	TGCGCCAGCAGCCAGGCGGGGGGCTATGGCTACACCTTC	CASSQAGGYGYTF
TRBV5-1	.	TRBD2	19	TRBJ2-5	TGCGCCAGCAGAGAAAGAATAGGGACTAGCGGGGGGTTCCAAGAGACCCAGTACTTC	CASRERIGTSGGFQETQYF
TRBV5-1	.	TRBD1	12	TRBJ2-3	TGCGCCAGCAGCCGGGGACAGGACATAGAAGCTTTT	CASSRGQDIEAF
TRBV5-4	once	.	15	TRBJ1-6	TGTGCCAGCAGCTTTTATATGGGGCGGAATTCACCCCTCCACTTT	CASSFYMGRNSPLHF
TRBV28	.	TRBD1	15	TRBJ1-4	TGTGCCAGCAGTTTGACAGGGGTATTGAGTGAAAAACTGTTTTTT	CASSLTGVLSEKLFF
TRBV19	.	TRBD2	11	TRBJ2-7	TGTGCCACGGGAGGTGGCTACGAGCAGTACTTC	CATGGGYEQYF
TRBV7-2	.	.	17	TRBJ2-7	TGTGCCAGCAGCTTTAGAGCGCGGGCTAGCAACCCCTACGAGCAGTACTTC	CASSFRARASNPYEQYF
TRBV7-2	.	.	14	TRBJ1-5	TGTGCCAGCAGCTTGGACAGTCCCAATCAGCCCCAGCATTTT	CASSLDSPNQPQHF
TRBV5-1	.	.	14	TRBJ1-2	TGCGCCAGCACTGGGGGCGCATCCAACTATGGCTACACCTTC	CASTGGASNYGYTF
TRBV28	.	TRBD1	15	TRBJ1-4	TGTGCCAGCAGTTCACAGGGGGCAGTTAATGAAAAACTGTTTTTT	CASSSQGAVNEKLFF
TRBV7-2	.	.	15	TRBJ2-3	TGTGCCAGCAGCTCGACTTCCGCCGCCACAGATACGCAGTATTTT	CASSSTSAATDTQYF
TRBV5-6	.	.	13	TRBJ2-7	TGTGCCAGCAGCTTGCTAGACCGGTACGAGCAGTACTTC	CASSLLDRYEQYF
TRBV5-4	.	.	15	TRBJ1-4	TGTGCCAGCAGCTTGGCCAGCGGGTTGGGCGAAAAACTGTTTTTT	CASSLASGLGEKLFF
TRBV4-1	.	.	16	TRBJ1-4	TGCGCCAGCAGCTATCAGGGGCTGGGGGCCCAAGAAAAACTGTTTTTT	CASSYQGLGAQEKLFF
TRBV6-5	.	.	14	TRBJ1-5	TGTGCCAGCAGTCGGGGGGACAGCAATCAGCCCCAGCATTTT	CASSRGDSNQPQHF
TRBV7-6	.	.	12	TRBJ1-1	TGTGCCAGCAGCTTAAGGGGGATTGAAGCTTTCTTT	CASSLRGIEAFF
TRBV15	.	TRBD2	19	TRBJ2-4	TGTGCCACCAGCAGAGTGTCCCCGGGACTAGCGGGGGGAAAAAACATTCAGTACTTC	CATSRVSPGLAGGKNIQYF
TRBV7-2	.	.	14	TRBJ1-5	TGTGCCAGCAGCCCGGTGGGGCAGAATCAGCCCCAGCATTTT	CASSPVGQNQPQHF
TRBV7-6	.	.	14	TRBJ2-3	TGTGCCAGCAGCTCGGGACTTGCCAATCCGGAGCAGTATTTT	CASSSGLANPEQYF
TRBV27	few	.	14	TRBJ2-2	TGTGCCAGCCGCGTGAGGCCAAACACCGGGGAGCTGTTTTTT	CASRVRPNTGELFF
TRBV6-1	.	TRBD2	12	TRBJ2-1	TGTGCCAGCACTCTAGAGCGGGGGGGATCGTTCTTC	CASTLERGGSFF
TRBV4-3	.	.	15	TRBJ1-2	TGCGCCAGCAGCCGAACCGGGGGGGATAACTATGGCTACACCTTC	CASSRTGGDNYGYTF
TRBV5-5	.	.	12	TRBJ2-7	TGTGCCAGCAGCTTCGGCAGGGCCGAGCAGTACTTC	CASSFGRAEQYF
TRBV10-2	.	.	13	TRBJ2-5	TGCGCCAGCAGCACCACTAGGACAGAGACCCAGTACTTC	CASSTTRTETQYF
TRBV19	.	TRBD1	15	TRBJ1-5	TGTGCCAGTAGGGGTGGGACAGGGGGAAATCAGCCCCAGCATTTT	CASRGGTGGNQPQHF
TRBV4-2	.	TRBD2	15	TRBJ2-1	TGTGCCAGCAGCCAAGGGACTAGCGGGAACAATGAGCAGTTCTTC	CASSQGTSGNNEQFF
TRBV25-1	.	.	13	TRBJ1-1	TGTGCCAGCAGTGGGGGGAGGGCCACTGAAGCTTTCTTT	CASSGGRATEAFF
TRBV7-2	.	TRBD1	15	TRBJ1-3	TGTGCCAGCAGCCTCGACAGGGGCTCAGGAAACACCATATATTTT	CASSLDRGSGNTIYF